The 5 T cell receptor beta chains below come from one sample, sequenced in a study of neurological immune-mediated disorders. MiXCR, applied by TCRdb to the 5' RACE reads, yields one record per CDR3 protein. The table records 55,000 to 65,000 distinct CDR3 sequences, less than 4% of them present only once. The sequenced sample was PBMCs. Receptors originate from a woman in her 50s with multiple sclerosis.

The sample holds many counts of this clonotype. The J gene is TRBJ2-7, the V gene TRBV20-1; TRBD2 aligns across 12 bases. This CDR3 is 16 amino acids long. Germline assignment: CDR1 DFQATT and CDR2 SNEGSKA (reference sequence). The V segment lost 4 bases and the J segment 1 base; nucleotides outside the gene matches: 8. Written as DNA, the CDR3 is TGCAGTGCTACAAGGACTAGCGGGATAGTGTCCTACGAGCAGTACTTC. Residues: CSATRTSGIVSYEQYF.

This clonotype was detected many times. J is TRBJ2-1 and V is TRBV25-1, with no clear D. The CDR3 spans 14 residues. V lost 4 bases and J 6 bases, leaving 13 bases between the germline ends. Germline loops: CDR1 MGHDK, CDR2 SYGVNS. DNA of the CDR3: TGTGCCAGCAGTGTTGGTGGGATGGGCAATGAGCAGTTCTTC. It is translated as CASSVGGMGNEQFF. Using reference TRBV25-1 and TRBJ2-1 for the parts outside the CDR3, the full variable domain is EADIYQTPRYLVIGTGKKITLECSQTMGHDKMYWYQQDPGMELHLIHYSYGVNSTEKGDLSSESTVSRIRTEHFPLTLESARPSHTSQYLCASSVGGMGNEQFFGPGTRLTVL.

This clonotype was recorded at least ten times. This rearrangement joins TRBV4-3 to TRBJ2-2; D unresolved. Germline CDR1 is LGHNA and CDR2 is YSLEER. The CDR3 runs 15 residues. Trimming took 4 bases from V and 0 from J, leaving 9 bases between them. The CDR3 DNA is TGCGCCAGCAGCCCGGGCGCGGCGAACACCGGGGAGCTGTTTTTT. This translates into CASSPGAANTGELFF.

This clonotype was observed many times. The chain uses TRBV7-2 and TRBJ2-2; D is unclear. The V end lost 3 bases, the J end lost 7 bases, and 6 bases lay between the germline ends. Germline V gene lookup returns CDR1 SGHTA and CDR2 FQGNSA. The CDR3 totals 12 residues. CDR3 amino acids: CASSFSDGELFF. In DNA form, the CDR3 reads TGTGCCAGCAGCTTTTCGGACGGGGAGCTGTTTTTT.

This chain links TRBV11-3 with TRBJ2-1; TRBD1 matches at 7 bases. Unmatched junction bases numbered 9, after V lost 6 bases and J lost 7 bases. The CDR3 has 14 residues. From germline, CDR1 is SGHNT and CDR2 YENEEA. CDR3 loop: CASRLTGLENEQFF. In DNA, the CDR3 is TGTGCCAGCAGACTGACAGGGCTCGAAAATGAGCAGTTCTTC.